These 14 T cell receptor beta chains were sequenced from one sample in a study of CD8 T cells in ankylosing spondylitis. Via MiXCR, TCRdb re-called the 5' RACE reads, giving one row per CDR3 protein. The sample has about 30,000 distinct CDR3 sequences; 11% to 15% are singletons. Sequencing was done on a sample of blood. These TCRs come from a male donor with ankylosing spondylitis or in good health (not recorded which).

This clonotype has more than one count but fewer than ten. The chain links TRBV27 to TRBJ2-2; TRBD2 matches at 13 bases. The length of the CDR3 is 17 residues. J was trimmed by 6 bases and V by 3 bases; bases with no gene match: 7. From germline, CDR1 is MNHEY and CDR2 SMNVEV (reference sequence). CDR3 protein: CASSFLGLAGVSGELFF. The CDR3 DNA reads TGTGCCAGCAGTTTCTTAGGACTAGCGGGAGTATCCGGGGAGCTGTTTTTT.

This clonotype came up a few times. The chain recombines TRBV27 with TRBJ2-1, with D possibly being TRBD2 (6 bases). There are 16 residues in the CDR3. Germline CDR1 is MNHEY and CDR2 is SMNVEV (reference sequence). V was trimmed by 2 bases and J by 1 base, leaving 12 bases between them. The CDR3 DNA is TGTGCCAGCAGTTTAGTGGGACTGGGATCCTACAATGAGCAGTTCTTC. Encoded protein: CASSLVGLGSYNEQFF.

V usage is TRBV7-8 and J usage is TRBJ2-2; 7 bases are a match to TRBD1. Looked up from germline, CDR1 is SGHVS and CDR2 is FQNEAQ. The length of the CDR3 is 15 residues. Trimming removed 5 bases from V and 4 bases from J; junction bases left unmatched: 7. The CDR3 nucleotides are TGTGCCAGCAGCACCCGACAGGGAAGCACCGGGGAGCTGTTTTTT. Its protein product is CASSTRQGSTGELFF.

This clonotype appeared once. This chain connects TRBV12-3 or TRBV12-4 to TRBJ1-5, with TRBD1 as a possible D gene (5 bases). The germline V and J ends were trimmed by 4 bases and 5 bases, with 12 bases remaining between them. The CDR3 covers 14 residues. In DNA form, the CDR3 reads TGTGCCAGCAGTTCCGGGGACGGGTATCAGCCCCAGCATTTT. This codes for CASSSGDGYQPQHF.

This clonotype was counted between two and nine times. The V gene is TRBV7-2, the J gene TRBJ1-5; D perhaps matches TRBD1 (5 bases). This CDR3 spans 13 amino acids. V lost 7 bases, J lost 4 bases, and 11 bases lay in between. CDR1 is SGHTA and CDR2 is FQGNSA in the germline V gene. The CDR3 DNA reads TGTGCCAGCAAGGGACTTGGGAATCAGCCCCAGCATTTT. Translated, it gives CASKGLGNQPQHF.

This clonotype was counted a few times. The chain couples TRBV7-8 to TRBJ1-1, with D unclear. This CDR3 spans 12 amino acids. Germline CDR1 reads SGHVS; CDR2 reads FQNEAQ. V was clipped by 3 bases and J by 7 bases, with 9 bases between them. CDR3 amino acids: CASSFHSGEAFF. The CDR3 DNA reads TGTGCCAGCAGCTTCCACAGTGGTGAAGCTTTCTTT.

This clonotype was seen a handful of times. This chain connects TRBV20-1 to TRBJ2-1; D may be TRBD1 (7 bases). Between the trimmed V and J ends, which lost 1 base and 6 bases, there was a span of 13 bases. Germline CDR1 is DFQATT and CDR2 is SNEGSKA (reference sequence). CDR3 length: 14 amino acids. The CDR3 protein is CSARVQGGANEQFF. The CDR3 region has the DNA TGCAGTGCTAGAGTCCAGGGGGGAGCCAATGAGCAGTTCTTC.

This clonotype came up a few times. The V and J genes are TRBV12-3 or TRBV12-4 and TRBJ2-1; 10 positions agree with TRBD2. V was pared by 2 bases and J by 0 bases, with 10 bases of the junction left unmatched. The CDR3 totals 19 residues. The DNA of the CDR3 is TGTGCCAGCAGTTTATCTAGCGGGAGCCTCATAAGCTCCTACAATGAGCAGTTCTTC. It specifies CASSLSSGSLISSYNEQFF.

This chain uses TRBV20-1 with TRBJ2-2; D remains unclear. Trimming removed 1 base at V and 0 bases at J, with 12 bases between. The CDR3 sequence is 16 residues long. Germline CDR1 is DFQATT and CDR2 is SNEGSKA (reference sequence). This CDR3 reads CSARAQQTSNTGELFF. The CDR3 DNA sequence: TGCAGTGCTAGAGCTCAACAGACCTCGAACACCGGGGAGCTGTTTTTT.

The chain uses TRBV4-1 and TRBJ2-2; TRBD2 matches 8 bases. Germline CDR1 and CDR2: MGHRA and YSYEKL. The CDR3 consists of 18 residues. Trimming cost V 0 bases and J 0 bases; bases outside gene matches: 6. For the CDR3, the DNA is TGCGCCAGCAGCCAAGATGCAGCGGGGGACCCGAACACCGGGGAGCTGTTTTTT. Amino acid sequence: CASSQDAAGDPNTGELFF.

A few counts support this clonotype. The chain carries TRBV7-9 and TRBJ1-4; D not certain. The CDR3 totals 14 residues. The V end lost 3 bases, the J end lost 8 bases, and 13 bases lay between the germline ends. Germline CDR1 reads SEHNR; CDR2 reads FQNEAQ (reference sequence). For the CDR3, the DNA is TGTGCCAGCAGCTTTTGGGGTTCAGAAGAAAAACTGTTTTTT. It codes for CASSFWGSEEKLFF. The variable domain in full, with the rest retrieved from reference TRBV7-9 and TRBJ1-4, is DTGVSQNPRHKITKRGQNVTFRCDPISEHNRLYWYRQTLGQGPEFLTYFQNEAQLEKSRLLSDRFSAERPKGSFSTLEIQRTEQGDSAMYLCASSFWGSEEKLFFGSGTQLSVL.

This clonotype appeared once. The rearrangement links TRBV7-7 to TRBJ2-2, with D tentatively TRBD1 (5 bases). Germline assignment: CDR1 SSHAT and CDR2 FNYEAQ (reference sequence). Trimming left V 5 bases short and J 0 bases short, with 10 bases between. The CDR3 sequence is 15 residues long. Here the CDR3 DNA reads TGTGCCAGCAGCCAGGACACCTCGAACACCGGGGAGCTGTTTTTT. Translating it yields CASSQDTSNTGELFF.

This sequence joins TRBV7-6 and TRBJ2-5, with D hard to call. V was trimmed by 1 base and J by 1 base, leaving 13 bases between them. This CDR3 region has 16 residues. Germline loops: CDR1 SGHVS, CDR2 FNYEAQ. The DNA for the CDR3 is TGTGCCAGCAGCTTAGTGCATGGTGACACCCAAGAGACCCAGTACTTC. Translating gives CASSLVHGDTQETQYF.

V usage is TRBV4-3 and J usage is TRBJ2-1, with D perhaps TRBD1 or TRBD2 (6 bases each). This CDR3 spans 13 amino acids. Germline V gene sequence: CDR1 LGHNA, CDR2 YSLEER. V was trimmed by 0 bases and J by 9 bases, leaving 9 bases between them. CDR3 bases: TGCGCCAGCAGCCAAGATGGAGGGGGTGAGCAGTTCTTC. This codes for CASSQDGGGEQFF.